These 26 T cell receptor beta chains were all obtained from the same sample, sequenced in a study of T cell changes during pregnancy in multiple sclerosis. Measured with immunoSEQ multiplex PCR; TCRdb has only the in-frame clones, and not every one. The repertoire includes about 60,000 clones, less than 95% of them detected once, and about 7% sits in the top ten. The material sequenced was peripheral blood, taken in the third trimester of pregnancy. The receptors were gathered from a female donor in good health, enrolled as a control in a pregnancy study.

This rearrangement joins TRBV5-6 to TRBJ1-4, with 9 bases lining up with TRBD1. Germline assignment: CDR1 SGHDT and CDR2 YYEEEE. With V trimmed by 4 bases and J by 4 bases, 5 bases remained unmatched. The CDR3 loop spans 15 amino acids. Here the CDR3 reads CASSPRQGGNEKLFF. In DNA form, the CDR3 reads TGTGCCAGCAGCCCAAGACAGGGGGGTAATGAAAAACTGTTTTTT.

This clone came up a few times. The chain employs TRBV30 and TRBJ1-1; no clear D. Germline V gives CDR1 GTSNPN, CDR2 SVGIG (reference sequence). The CDR3 loop spans 14 amino acids. V gave up 0 bases and J gave up 3 bases, with 11 bases separating them. For the CDR3, the DNA is TGTGCCTGGAGTGTACCCGGGGATGACACTGAAGCTTTCTTT. It translates to CAWSVPGDDTEAFF.

The chain employs TRBV18 and TRBJ2-7; 9 bases fit TRBD1. The trim removed 3 bases at V and 8 bases at J, leaving 5 bases unmatched. The CDR3 contains 13 residues. The germline V gene has CDR1 KGHSH and CDR2 LQKENI. The CDR3 DNA is TGTGCCAGCTCACCGGGGACAGGGCCCCAGCAGTACTTC. Translation gives CASSPGTGPQQYF.

The chain recombines TRBV19 with TRBJ2-7; 7 bases map to TRBD1. J gave up 4 bases and V 5 bases, and 5 bases lay outside the gene matches. The CDR3 covers 13 residues. Germline V CDR1 and CDR2: LNHDA, SQIVND (reference sequence). Written as DNA, the CDR3 is TGTGCCAGTAGTGATCGGGACAGTTACGAGCAGTACTTC. Protein product: CASSDRDSYEQYF.

This sequence joins TRBV12-5 and TRBJ2-3; 10 positions agree with TRBD2. The CDR3 is 14 amino acids. J gave up 6 bases and V 5 bases, and 5 bases lay outside the gene matches. CDR1 LGHNT and CDR2 FRNRAP come from the germline V gene. The CDR3 nucleotides are TGTGCTAGTGGTCCCGGGACTAGCGCGGATACGCAGTATTTT. Its protein product is CASGPGTSADTQYF.

V and J are TRBV5-6 and TRBJ2-5, with D maybe TRBD2 (6 bases). Germline V gene data show CDR1 as SGHDT and CDR2 as YYEEEE. The CDR3 is made up of 15 amino acids. Trimming took off 0 bases at V and 2 bases at J, with 11 bases between the two ends. The CDR3 sequence is CASSLAGRGQETQYF. As DNA, the CDR3 is TGTGCCAGCAGCTTGGCCGGGAGAGGGCAAGAGACCCAGTACTTC.

CDR3 DNA sequence: TGTGCCAGCAGCTTAAGCTTCCAAGAGACCCAGTACTTC. It specifies CASSLSFQETQYF. V is TRBV7-2 and J is TRBJ2-5; the D is unclear. Germline V gene sequence: CDR1 SGHTA, CDR2 FQGNSA. Between the trimmed V and J ends, which lost 2 bases and 1 base, there was a span of 5 bases. This CDR3 comprises 13 residues.

This chain joins TRBV7-9 and TRBJ2-7; 9 nucleotides align to TRBD1. V gave up 1 base and J gave up 1 base; unmatched junction bases: 5. The CDR3 extends over 16 amino acids. CDR1 SEHNR and CDR2 FQNEAQ come from the germline V gene (reference sequence). The CDR3 loop is CASSLVPGTGSYEQYF. CDR3 DNA: TGTGCCAGCAGCTTAGTCCCCGGGACAGGGTCCTACGAGCAGTACTTC.

V gene TRBV27 combines with J gene TRBJ1-2; no reliable D call. Trimming removed 5 bases at V and 3 bases at J, with 13 bases between. The CDR3 length is 14 residues. From germline, CDR1 is MNHEY and CDR2 SMNVEV (reference sequence). The chain's CDR3 is CASSPSLRDYGYTF. The CDR3 coding sequence is TGTGCCAGCAGTCCTAGCCTTCGGGACTATGGCTACACCTTC.

This chain joins TRBV21-1 and TRBJ1-2; the table's D call of TRBD1 was not tested on the DNA. TRBV21-1 is marked as a pseudogene. The CDR3 covers 14 residues. The CDR3 sequence is CASSKGGRIGGYTF. In nucleotides, the CDR3 is TGTGCCAGCAGCAAAGGGGGCAGGATCGGAGGCTACACCTTC.

The J gene is TRBJ2-7, the V gene TRBV13; the match to TRBD2 covers 11 bases. V lost 2 bases to trimming and J lost 2 bases; unmatched junction nucleotides: 8. The germline V gene has CDR1 PRHDT and CDR2 FYEKMQ (reference sequence). The CDR3 extends over 17 amino acids. The CDR3 DNA reads as TGTGCCAGCAGCTTAAACTACGGGACTAGCGGACCCTACGAGCAGTACTTC. Its protein is CASSLNYGTSGPYEQYF. The whole variable domain, remainder taken from reference TRBV13 and TRBJ2-7, is AAGVIQSPRHLIKEKRETATLKCYPIPRHDTVYWYQQGPGQDPQFLISFYEKMQSDKGSIPDRFSAQQFSDYHSELNMSSLELGDSALYFCASSLNYGTSGPYEQYFGPGTRLTVT.

J is TRBJ1-2 and V is TRBV7-8; 8 positions agree with TRBD1. Germline CDR1 is SGHVS and CDR2 is FQNEAQ. There are 14 residues in the CDR3. Trimming took 5 bases from V and 5 from J; bases not matched to a gene: 7. The CDR3 loop reads CASSPRTGTYGYTF. Written as DNA, the CDR3 is TGTGCCAGCAGCCCGAGGACAGGGACGTATGGCTACACCTTC.

As to this clone: The same CDR3 can be traced to other DNA sequences in this sample. V is TRBV19 and J is TRBJ1-2; D is ambiguous. Germline V gene lookup returns CDR1 LNHDA and CDR2 SQIVND (reference sequence). This CDR3 spans 14 amino acids. The V and J ends lost 5 bases and 7 bases respectively, with 17 bases between them. The CDR3 coding sequence is TGTGCCAGTAGTGACCGGGATAGGGCCCCTGGCTACACCTTC. Its protein product is CASSDRDRAPGYTF. The full variable domain, in which reference TRBV19 and TRBJ1-2 provide the parts outside the CDR3, is DGGITQSPKYLFRKEGQNVTLSCEQNLNHDAMYWYRQDPGQGLRLIYYSQIVNDFQKGDIAEGYSVSREKKESFPLTVTSAQKNPTAFYLCASSDRDRAPGYTFGSGTRLTVV.

The J gene is TRBJ2-3, the V gene TRBV19; TRBD2 might be the D (5 bases). Trimming left V 3 bases short and J 2 bases short, with 12 bases between. This CDR3 has 15 amino acids. Germline values: CDR1 LNHDA, CDR2 SQIVND (reference sequence). For the CDR3, the DNA is TGTGCCAGTAGTATCGCGCCGGGGATCACAGATACGCAGTATTTT. Translating it yields CASSIAPGITDTQYF.

This rearrangement joins TRBV19 to TRBJ2-7, with 11 bases that match TRBD2. In germline, CDR1 is LNHDA, CDR2 SQIVND (reference sequence). This CDR3 is 16 amino acids long. The junction had 8 bases not matched to a gene; V was cut back by 3 bases and J by 4 bases. CDR3: CASSMGSGGARYEQYF. The CDR3 DNA reads TGTGCCAGTAGTATGGGTAGCGGGGGGGCCCGATACGAGCAGTACTTC.

This clone showed up just once. V usage is TRBV9 and J usage is TRBJ1-1; D remains ambiguous. V was cut by 3 bases and J by 5 bases, with 14 bases left in between. CDR3 length equals 14 residues. From germline, CDR1 is SGDLS and CDR2 YYNGEE. The CDR3 nucleotides read TGTGCCAGCAGCGCTTCGGTTCCGGGGACTGAAGCTTTCTTT. This gives the protein CASSASVPGTEAFF.

The V gene is TRBV19, the J gene TRBJ2-2; TRBD2 might be the D (6 bases). Deletions cut 3 bases from V and 0 bases from J, with 8 bases between. The CDR3 extends over 15 amino acids. The V gene's germline CDR1 is LNHDA and CDR2 SQIVND (reference sequence). The CDR3: CASSIAGSNTGELFF. The CDR3 bases are TGTGCCAGTAGTATCGCGGGATCGAACACCGGGGAGCTGTTTTTT.

The rearrangement links TRBV10-3 to TRBJ2-5, with 13 bases identical to TRBD2. The CDR3 is made up of 15 amino acids. V was clipped by 10 bases and J by 5 bases; unmatched bases: 10. In germline, CDR1 is ENHRY, CDR2 SYGVKD. CDR3 nucleotides: TGTGCCACCGCCTGGACTAGCGGGGGAGTGGAGACCCAGTACTTC. This sequence encodes CATAWTSGGVETQYF.

Only one count was recorded for this clone. V usage is TRBV5-8 and J usage is TRBJ2-5, with D hard to call. The CDR3 runs 13 residues. Germline V gene lookup returns CDR1 SGHTS and CDR2 YDEGEE. V shed 1 base and J shed 5 bases, with 9 bases lying between them. CDR3 coding DNA: TGTGCCAGCAGCTTGCGGGTTGAGGAGACCCAGTACTTC. As protein: CASSLRVEETQYF.

The V gene is TRBV11-2, the J gene TRBJ2-7; TRBD1 matches at 8 bases. The CDR3 sequence is 14 residues long. The ends lost 5 bases at V and 5 bases at J; junction bases unmatched: 8. CDR1 SGHAT and CDR2 FQNNGV come from the germline V gene. Here the CDR3 reads CASSPRTGFHEQYF. The CDR3 bases are TGTGCCAGCAGCCCCCGGACAGGGTTCCACGAGCAGTACTTC. The variable domain in full, with the rest retrieved from reference TRBV11-2 and TRBJ2-7, is EAGVAQSPRYKIIEKRQSVAFWCNPISGHATLYWYQQILGQGPKLLIQFQNNGVVDDSQLPKDRFSAERLKGVDSTLKIQPAKLEDSAVYLCASSPRTGFHEQYFGPGTRLTVT.

The chain links TRBV10-3 to TRBJ1-4; D is unresolved. Germline V gene data show CDR1 as ENHRY and CDR2 as SYGVKD. Trimming shortened V by 2 bases and J by 0 bases, and 4 bases separated the two germline ends. The CDR3 length is 14 residues. The CDR3 DNA follows: TGTGCCATCAGTGAGGGAGCAACTAATGAAAAACTGTTTTTT. Translation: CAISEGATNEKLFF.

This sequence joins TRBV10-2 and TRBJ2-7; 8 bases are a match to TRBD2. With V trimmed by 8 bases and J by 6 bases, 6 bases remained unmatched. Germline loops: CDR1 WSHSY, CDR2 SAAADI. CDR3 length: 12 residues. The CDR3 is CASGTSLLEQYF. CDR3 in DNA: TGCGCCAGCGGGACTAGTCTCCTCGAGCAGTACTTC.

The genes are TRBV9 and TRBJ2-3, with D possibly TRBD1 on 5 matching bases. The CDR3 is 17 residues long. The V gene lost 0 bases and the J gene lost 6 bases, with 20 bases spanning the gap. CDR1 and CDR2 (germline): SGDLS, YYNGEE. CDR3 DNA sequence: TGTGCCAGCAGCGTAGGGTCCGGTTTGGGGCCAACTGATACGCAGTATTTT. Protein sequence: CASSVGSGLGPTDTQYF.

The chain carries TRBV30 and TRBJ1-1; possibly TRBD1 for D (5 bases). V lost 8 bases to trimming and J lost 0 bases, with 13 bases between them. This CDR3 spans 13 amino acids. Germline CDR1 reads GTSNPN; CDR2 reads SVGIG (reference sequence). Written as DNA, the CDR3 is TGTGCCCGCGCCAGGGATCTGAACACTGAAGCTTTCTTT. Encoded protein: CARARDLNTEAFF.

This chain joins TRBV14 and TRBJ1-4; 9 bases match TRBD1. Germline CDR1 SGHDN, CDR2 FVKESK. The V and J ends lost 0 bases and 5 bases, in that order; junction bases with no gene match: 10. This CDR3 comprises 18 residues. The CDR3 loop reads CASSQELGTGFRNEKLFF. CDR3 DNA: TGTGCCAGCAGCCAAGAACTTGGGACAGGGTTTCGAAATGAAAAACTGTTTTTT.

The rearrangement joins TRBV18 to TRBJ1-2; 7 bases map to TRBD1. With 4 bases clipped from V and 8 bases from J, the junction kept 10 bases outside the gene matches. The germline gives CDR1 KGHSH, CDR2 LQKENI. The CDR3 is 14 amino acids. CDR3 sequence (DNA): TGTGCCAGCTCACGGGCAGGGGGTCAGTTGGGCTACACCTTC. Its protein is CASSRAGGQLGYTF.